The T cell receptor (beta chain) described here comes from a study of T cell responses to AZD1222 COVID-19 vaccine (dated by TCRdb to about 2021). Background for the entire study: AZD1222 recipients given second doses at about 4 weeks or at about 12 weeks were pooled, since spike-specific TCR depth and breadth were not found to differ between the two schedules. Trial participants were enrolled into age subgroups of 18-55, 56-69 and 70-plus years, which contained about 150, 28 and 57 TCR-sequenced participants, respectively. TCR sequencing was performed for 230 to 250 trial participants, of whom about 200 were given two doses of AZD1222 and around 26 were given two doses of MenACWY control vaccine. General study outcomes and caveats: Nearly half of unique spike-specific TCRs reportedly recognized epitopes outside regions mutated in the B.1.351 and B.1.1.7 variants. CD4 TCRs associated with the vaccine covered the entire spike protein, and the dominant responses were in regions 160-218 and 743-854. The 56-69-year group was small, and its depth increase did not reach significance, likely because of low power. Only five or six AZD1222 recipients were SARS-CoV-2 seropositive at baseline, limiting conclusions about previously exposed vaccinees. After two AZD1222 doses, spike-specific TCR breadth and depth were significantly higher than at day 0 and than in MenACWY recipients. Participants were mostly white British and included more females than males, and it was suggested by the authors that clonal diversity may have been underestimated. No day 14 peak-response samples were available, so repertoires were characterized only after the peak T cell response.

The germline V gene (reference sequence) sets CDR1 to PRHDT and CDR2 to FYEKMQ. The CDR3 has 16 amino acids, counting the end cysteine and phenylalanine. Of the read, only the CDR3 DNA is kept; its 48 bases are in frame from base 1. Cut back by 4 bases and 0 bases, the V and J ends lie 14 bases apart. This clone was detected only once. This clone's antigen is unknown. No much larger clonotype is one base removed from it; base qualities were not supplied. The CDR3 regions of human TCRbeta chains were analyzed by immunosequencing. The paper's processing steps were these. TCRs in the repertoires were compared against a reference library of SARS-CoV-2-specific TCRs that had been generated with the MIRA antigen-specificity platform. Breadth was defined as the fraction of unique TCRs that were SARS-CoV-2-associated. Depth was defined as the fraction of total T cells that were SARS-CoV-2-associated. Using the MIRA data, each spike-specific TCR was assigned both to the spike region to which the TCR was reactive and to a CD4 or CD8 class. Log10-transformed breadth and depth values were compared by one-way ANOVA with Sidak's multiple comparisons tests. TCRdb took this table from immuneACCESS and kept in-frame rearrangements with V and J called. Such tables lack part of the clones; where checked against another copy, unresolved V genes explain under half of the gap, and the rest is unexplained. That table gives V, J and clone size, and the DNA gave D and trimming. For this sample the table gives over 150,000 clones, of which almost 90% were detected only once. The biggest ten clones account for approximately 0.49% of the sample.

What the time point label conveys for this sample: baseline before first vaccination. The vaccinee samples were drawn from two UK trials, COV001 and COV002, one of which was a single-blind randomized controlled phase 2/3 trial testing AZD1222 (ChAdOx1 nCoV-19) in healthy adults. For TCRbeta chain sequencing, PBMC samples were collected from trial participants at day 0 and at day 28 after the second dose. The receptor chain draws on TRBV13 and TRBJ2-3; the D gene cannot be named for sure. The TCR originated in an adult in good health. Sequences were derived from peripheral blood, sampled on day 0 of AZD1222 vaccination. The DNA reads TGTGCCAGCAGCTCCCGACACGACACTAGCACAGATACGCAGTATTTT. It is translated as CASSSRHDTSTDTQYF. The variable domain in full, with residues beyond the CDR3 obtained from the reference TRBV13 and TRBJ2-3 genes, is AAGVIQSPRHLIKEKRETATLKCYPIPRHDTVYWYQQGPGQDPQFLISFYEKMQSDKGSIPDRFSAQQFSDYHSELNMSSLELGDSALYFCASSSRHDTSTDTQYFGPGTRLTVL.